Each of the 5 T cell receptor beta chains below was sequenced from the same sample in a study of beta chain features in type 1 diabetes. Sequenced material consisted of expressed TCRB transcripts (all of the isolated RNA was reverse transcribed). TCRdb's table, derived via immunoSEQ multiplex PCR, lists solely in-frame clones and lacks some. The table shows approximately 240,000 clones, with roughly 17% occurring only once. No cognate antigen is known for these TCRs. General observations from the study: Type 1 diabetes patients had moderately but significantly shorter TCRB CDR3s in all four CD4+ subsets.

The specimen was naive CD4+ T cells from blood. These receptors came from a man aged 25-45 years with type 1 diabetes.

This clone has a handful of counts. V is TRBV19 and J is TRBJ2-1; D possibly matches TRBD1 or TRBD2 (6 bases each). V lost 10 bases and J lost 4, with 14 bases in between. Per the germline V gene, CDR1 is LNHDA and CDR2 is SQIVND (reference sequence). This CDR3 spans 13 amino acids. CDR3 coding DNA: TGTGCCACTAGGGGGACTCTTTACAATGAGCAGTTCTTC. Translation: CATRGTLYNEQFF. The full variable domain, its missing parts supplied by reference TRBV19 and TRBJ2-1, is DGGITQSPKYLFRKEGQNVTLSCEQNLNHDAMYWYRQDPGQGLRLIYYSQIVNDFQKGDIAEGYSVSREKKESFPLTVTSAQKNPTAFYLCATRGTLYNEQFFGPGTRLTVL.

The chain employs TRBV14 and TRBJ2-2, with a tentative D call TRBD1 (5 bases). The V end was cut by 0 bases, the J end by 3 bases, with 11 bases between. Germline V CDR1 and CDR2: SGHDN, FVKESK. The CDR3 totals 16 residues. CDR3 in DNA: TGTGCCAGCAGCCAAGATCGACAGCGACACACCGGGGAGCTGTTTTTT. Its translation is CASSQDRQRHTGELFF.

This clone was detected a few times. This chain uses TRBV25-1 with TRBJ2-6; D gene unclear. The V gene's germline CDR1 is MGHDK and CDR2 SYGVNS. V lost 2 bases, J lost 0 bases, and 5 bases lay in between. CDR3 length equals 15 residues. CDR3 sequence (DNA): TGTGCCAGCAGTGAACAGTCCTCTGGGGCCAACGTCCTGACTTTC. Translated: CASSEQSSGANVLTF.

This clone turned up a few times. The J gene is TRBJ2-7, the V gene TRBV7-2; 8 bases align to TRBD1. The germline gives CDR1 SGHTA, CDR2 FQGNSA. The CDR3 covers 15 residues. The ends lost 0 bases at V and 1 base at J; junction bases unmatched: 2. CDR3 DNA: TGTGCCAGCAGCTTAGCAGGGACAGGATCCTACGAGCAGTACTTC. It is translated as CASSLAGTGSYEQYF.

The chain carries TRBV6-6 and TRBJ2-6; no firm D call. In germline, CDR1 is MNHNY, CDR2 SVGAGI (reference sequence). Trimming removed 3 bases at V and 0 bases at J, with 9 bases between. The CDR3 runs 16 residues. In nucleotides, the CDR3 is TGTGCCAGCAGTTATGACGGTTACTCTGGGGCCAACGTCCTGACTTTC. Amino acid sequence: CASSYDGYSGANVLTF.